This TCR beta chain derives from a study of blood T cells in healthy people across ages. Study findings and constraints: Donor CMV status, an unknown factor, possibly confounded changes in expanded clonotypes.

Primed by a sample-barcoded 5' primer and a J-beta primer mix, a second PCR proceeded for 7 to 11 cycles. Unique molecular identifiers of 12 random nucleotides labeled each cDNA. One entry per CDR3 protein, called by TCRdb with MiXCR from the 5' RACE reads. Of some 1.7 million distinct CDR3 sequences in the sample, 25% to 30% were seen once. Germline loops: CDR1 SGHRS, CDR2 YFSETQ. The CDR3 sequence is 14 residues long. On this clonotype itself: Antigen: not known. A junction boundary mismatches the germline segment, possibly from a read error.

Specimen: blood. This TCR came from a woman in her twenties or thirties in good health. The V call is TRBV5-1, the J call TRBJ2-3; 9 nucleotides align to TRBD2. The CDR3 reads CVSSLAGATDTQYF. The DNA for the CDR3 is TGCGTCAGCAGCTTAGCGGGGGCGACAGATACGCAGTATTTT. Variable domain in full (rest from reference TRBV5-1 and TRBJ2-3): KAGVTQTPRYLIKTRGQQVTLSCSPISGHRSVSWYQQTPGQGLQFLFEYFSETQRNKGNFPGRFSGRQFSNSRSEMNVSTLELGDSALYLCVSSLAGATDTQYFGPGTRLTVL.